This TCR beta chain was identified in a study of graft-versus-host responses after intestinal transplantation. General study points: Recipient marrow showed GvH clones, some seen first in ileum or blood. An association linked early post-transplant HvG declines with peak circulating GvH clone levels.

Remarks on this clone: The target antigen is unknown.

Generated by immunoSEQ multiplex PCR, the TCRdb table keeps only in-frame clones and is missing some. Of around 110,000 clones in the sample, about 91% were seen once. Germline V gene data show CDR1 as MNHNY and CDR2 as SVGAGI (reference sequence). V dropped 2 bases and J dropped 5 bases, with 10 bases sitting between them. CDR3 length equals 13 residues. This chain joins TRBV6-6 and TRBJ2-7, with a possible D match to TRBD2 (6 bases). The receptor comes from a human donor who was the organ donor for an intestinal transplant. The sample in question was unstimulated CD4+ T cells sorted from spleen or lymph node cells, obtained before transplant. The CDR3 coding sequence is TGTGCCAGCAGTTACGCGGGGTTCCACGAGCAGTACTTC. Translation gives CASSYAGFHEQYF.